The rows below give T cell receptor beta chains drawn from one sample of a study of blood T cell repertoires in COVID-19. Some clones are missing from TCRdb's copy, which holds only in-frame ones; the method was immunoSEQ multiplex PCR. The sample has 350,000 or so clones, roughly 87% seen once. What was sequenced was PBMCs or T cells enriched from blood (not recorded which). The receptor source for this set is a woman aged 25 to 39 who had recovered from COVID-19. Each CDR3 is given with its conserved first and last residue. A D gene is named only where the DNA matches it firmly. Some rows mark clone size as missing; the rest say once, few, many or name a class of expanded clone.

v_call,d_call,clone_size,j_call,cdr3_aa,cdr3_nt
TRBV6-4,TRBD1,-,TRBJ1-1,CARADRGPGAEAFF,TGTGCCAGGGCCGACAGGGGACCCGGGGCTGAAGCTTTCTTT
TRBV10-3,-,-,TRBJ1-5,CAISEGRVEHQPQHF,TGTGCCATCAGTGAAGGCAGGGTAGAACATCAGCCCCAGCATTTT
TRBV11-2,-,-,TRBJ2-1,CASSLLGGLYNEQFF,TGTGCCAGCAGCTTACTAGGAGGCCTCTACAATGAGCAGTTCTTC
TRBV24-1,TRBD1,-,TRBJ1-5,CATSALTGDDQPQHF,TGTGCCACCAGTGCATTGACAGGGGACGACCAGCCCCAGCATTTT
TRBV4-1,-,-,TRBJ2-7,CASSQESRVLYEQYF,TGCGCCAGCAGCCAAGAATCCAGGGTGTTGTACGAGCAGTACTTC
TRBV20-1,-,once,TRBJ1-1,CSASGGGGRRRYTEAFF,TGCAGTGCTAGTGGAGGGGGGGGCCGTAGGAGGTACACTGAAGCTTTCTTT
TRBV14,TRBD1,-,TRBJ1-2,CASSQDSGGGYTF,TGTGCCAGCAGCCAAGATTCAGGGGGCGGCTACACCTTC
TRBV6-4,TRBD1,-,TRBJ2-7,CASSDRDRTSYEQYF,TGTGCCAGCAGTGACCGGGACAGGACCTCCTACGAGCAGTACTTC
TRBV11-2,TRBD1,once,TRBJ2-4,CASSLGPAGQGKNIQYF,TGTGCCAGCAGCTTAGGACCCGCGGGACAGGGCAAAAACATTCAGTACTTC
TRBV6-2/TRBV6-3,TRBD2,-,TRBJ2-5,CASSLAGNLPVVQETQYF,TGTGCCAGCAGCCTAGCGGGAAACCTTCCAGTAGTACAAGAGACCCAGTACTTC
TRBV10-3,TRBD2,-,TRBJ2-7,CAISEPSGGAFGNEQYF,TGTGCCATCAGTGAGCCTAGCGGGGGGGCTTTTGGTAACGAGCAGTACTTC
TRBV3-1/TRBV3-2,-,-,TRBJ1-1,CASSHSGNTEAFF,TGTGCCAGCAGCCATAGTGGGAACACTGAAGCTTTCTTT
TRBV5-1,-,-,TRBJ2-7,CASSLDPGQSYEQYF,TGCGCCAGCAGCTTGGATCCCGGACAATCCTACGAGCAGTACTTC